Presented here are 3 T cell receptor beta chains from one specimen sequenced in a study of post-analysis software for immune sequencing data. Study-level results: Five or six TRBV segments, TRBV5-6, TRBV5-1 and TRBV20-1 among them, were found more frequent in patients than controls.

Each TCR beta cDNA library carried unique molecular identifiers. MiXCR was run by TCRdb on the PCR reads, yielding one entry per CDR3 protein. The sample carries about 770,000 distinct CDR3 sequences, roughly 50% recorded once. These receptors are not linked to any known antigen. Specimen: blood. Receptor source: a girl between 5 and 17 years old with multiple sclerosis.

This clonotype was detected only once. The chain joins TRBV20-1 to TRBJ2-1; a weak D match, TRBD1 (5 bases). There are 15 residues in the CDR3. V dropped 5 bases and J dropped 10 bases, with 24 bases sitting between them. CDR1 is DFQATT and CDR2 is SNEGSKA in the germline V gene (reference sequence). This CDR3 reads CSASRGGPFEEEQFF. CDR3 in DNA: TGCAGTGCTTCAAGGGGTGGCCCCTTCGAGGAGGAGCAGTTCTTC.

This clonotype has only a few counts. The V and J genes are TRBV6-1 and TRBJ1-2; D gene unclear. The germline V and J ends were trimmed by 3 bases and 4 bases, with 6 bases remaining between them. The CDR3 loop spans 12 amino acids. The germline CDR1 and CDR2 sequences are MNHNS and SASEGT. The CDR3: CASSESSYGYTF. The CDR3 coding sequence is TGTGCCAGCAGTGAGTCCAGCTATGGCTACACCTTC.

The chain couples TRBV9 to TRBJ2-6; TRBD1 matches 7 bases. Per germline, CDR1 SGDLS and CDR2 YYNGEE. The CDR3 contains 17 residues. The V and J ends lost 4 bases and 0 bases, in that order; junction bases with no gene match: 7. The DNA of the CDR3 is TGTGCCAGCAGCCCAGGACAGGCGCCCTCTGGGGCCAACGTCCTGACTTTC. It yields the protein CASSPGQAPSGANVLTF.